This TCR beta chain comes out of a study of T-cell memory formation after mild COVID-19. V was pared by 5 bases and J by 4 bases, with 20 bases between. The CDR3 is 16 residues long. The germline CDR1 and CDR2 sequences are SSHAT and FNYEAQ (reference sequence). Note on this clonotype: Its antigen is as yet unknown.

TCR alpha and TCR beta cDNA libraries carrying sample barcodes and UMIs were produced by 5'RACE using constant-segment primers. TCRdb reanalysed the 5' RACE reads using MiXCR and keeps one entry per CDR3 protein. The sample includes roughly 130,000 distinct CDR3 sequences, about 17% of them seen just once. Study conclusions and caveats: Second-wave clones with a day 37 peak had unconfirmed SARS-CoV-2 specificity. Clones which contracted sat mainly in CM and EM if CD4+, and in EMRA if CD8+. Memory cells collected pre-infection included some clones that later responded, suggesting cross-reactive memory joined.

The sequenced sample was PBMCs or a T cell subset sorted from them (not recorded which). V and J are TRBV7-7 and TRBJ2-5, with D tentatively TRBD1 or TRBD2 (5 bases each). This sequence was found in a man between 18 and 35 years old who had mild COVID-19 (a few samples of this study predate the infection). Cell type and time point are not known. In DNA form, the CDR3 reads TGTGCCAGCAGCCCCGTCGTTTGGTGGGGGTTAGAGACCCAGTACTTC. Translating gives CASSPVVWWGLETQYF.